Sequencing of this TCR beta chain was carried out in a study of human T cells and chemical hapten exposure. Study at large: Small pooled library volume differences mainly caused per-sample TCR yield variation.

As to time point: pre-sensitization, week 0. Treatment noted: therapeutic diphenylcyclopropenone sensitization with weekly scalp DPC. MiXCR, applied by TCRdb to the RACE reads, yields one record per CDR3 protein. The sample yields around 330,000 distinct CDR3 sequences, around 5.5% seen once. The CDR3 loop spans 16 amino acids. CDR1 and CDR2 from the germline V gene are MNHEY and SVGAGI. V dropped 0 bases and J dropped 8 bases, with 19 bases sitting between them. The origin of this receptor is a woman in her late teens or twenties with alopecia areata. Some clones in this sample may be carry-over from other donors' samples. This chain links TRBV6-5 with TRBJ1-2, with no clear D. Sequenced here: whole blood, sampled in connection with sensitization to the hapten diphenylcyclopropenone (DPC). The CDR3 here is CASSYSVGRPSGGYTF. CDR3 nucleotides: TGTGCCAGCAGTTACTCAGTCGGCAGGCCGTCTGGAGGCTACACCTTC.